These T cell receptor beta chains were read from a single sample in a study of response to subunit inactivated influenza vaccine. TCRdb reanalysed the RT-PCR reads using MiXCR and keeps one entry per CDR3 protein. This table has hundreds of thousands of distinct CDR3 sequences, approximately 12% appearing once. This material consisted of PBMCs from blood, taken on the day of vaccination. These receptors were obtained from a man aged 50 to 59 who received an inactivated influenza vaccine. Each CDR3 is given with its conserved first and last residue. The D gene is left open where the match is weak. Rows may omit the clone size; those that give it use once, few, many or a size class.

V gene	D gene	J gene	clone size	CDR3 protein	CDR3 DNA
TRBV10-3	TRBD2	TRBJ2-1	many	CAITNTAGGWHEQFF	TGTGCCATCACCAATACTGCGGGAGGTTGGCATGAGCAGTTCTTC
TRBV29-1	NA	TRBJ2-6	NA	CSAATGDRGANVLTF	TGCAGCGCCGCAACAGGAGACAGAGGGGCCAACGTCCTGACTTTC
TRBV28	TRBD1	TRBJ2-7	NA	CASQTGLSYEQYF	TGTGCCAGCCAGACAGGGCTCTCCTACGAGCAGTACTTC
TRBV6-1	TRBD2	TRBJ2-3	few	CASSPWMGGGTDTQYF	TGTGCCAGCAGCCCCTGGATGGGGGGGGGCACAGATACGCAGTATTTT
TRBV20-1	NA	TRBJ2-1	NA	CSASGLRTNSYNEQFF	TGCAGTGCTAGTGGTTTGCGGACTAACTCCTACAATGAGCAGTTCTTC
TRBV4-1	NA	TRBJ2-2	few	CASSQGREPTGELFF	TGCGCCAGCAGCCAAGGCAGGGAACCCACCGGGGAGCTGTTTTTT
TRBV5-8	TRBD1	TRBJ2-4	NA	CASSLADRLGYF	TGTGCCAGCTCCCTCGCGGACAGGTTGGGGTACTTC
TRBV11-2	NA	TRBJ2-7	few	CASSYRGMGGEQYF	TGTGCCAGCAGCTATCGTGGTATGGGGGGCGAGCAGTACTTC
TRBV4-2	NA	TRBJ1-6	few	CASSQEGGMGSPLHF	TGTGCCAGCAGCCAAGAAGGGGGGATGGGTTCACCCCTCCACTTT
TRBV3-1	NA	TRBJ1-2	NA	CASSQDWDSGYTF	TGTGCCAGCAGCCAAGATTGGGACTCAGGCTACACCTTC